A selection of T cell receptor beta chains follows, all from one sample in a study of lymphopenia after photon versus proton radiotherapy. Profiled with immunoSEQ multiplex PCR; TCRdb holds only in-frame clones, not every one. This sample has around 20,000 clones, with 85% to 90% found just once. The material sequenced was peripheral blood, taken from a patient treated with proton-based radiotherapy. The source of these receptors is a man older than 75 with esophageal cancer. Both conserved end residues are part of each CDR3. Fields, in order: D gene, J gene, V gene, clone size, CDR3 DNA, CDR3 protein. A D gene is named only where the DNA matches it firmly. Not every row has a clone size; where given, it reads once, few, many or a size class.

>TRBD1|TRBJ2-3|TRBV5-6|.
TGTGCCAGCAGCTTACCGGGACAGGGGACAGATACGCAGTATTTT
CASSLPGQGTDTQYF
>.|TRBJ1-1|TRBV5-1|.
TGCGCCAGCAGCTTTTCGGAGAACACTGAAGCTTTCTTT
CASSFSENTEAFF
>TRBD2|TRBJ2-1|TRBV18|.
TGTGCCAGCTCACCTAGACTAGCGGGGGACTCATCGAATGAGCAGTTCTTC
CASSPRLAGDSSNEQFF
>.|TRBJ1-5|TRBV7-9|few
TGTGCCAGCAGCTTGGGTAATCAGCCCCAGCATTTT
CASSLGNQPQHF
>.|TRBJ1-5|TRBV19|few
TGTGCCAGTAAACAAGGGTCTTTGGGGGCATCGCCCCAGCATTTT
CASKQGSLGASPQHF
>.|TRBJ1-1|TRBV7-2|.
TGTGCCAGCAGCTGGGACGGGCTGAACACTGAAGCTTTCTTT
CASSWDGLNTEAFF
>.|TRBJ1-3|TRBV15|.
TGTGCCACCAGCAGAGATAACAGTATCTCTGGAAACACCATATATTTT
CATSRDNSISGNTIYF
>.|TRBJ1-6|TRBV19|once
TGTGCCAGTAAGGGGAGCTCCTATAATTCACCCCTCCACTTT
CASKGSSYNSPLHF
>.|TRBJ2-5|TRBV10-1|.
TGCGCCAGCAGCTCGGACTGGAGGGGGCCTCAGTACTTC
CASSSDWRGPQYF
>TRBD1|TRBJ2-5|TRBV7-2|.
TGTGCCAGCACCTCAGGGGGTAAAGAGACCCAGTACTTC
CASTSGGKETQYF
>TRBD1|TRBJ1-4|TRBV7-9|.
TGTGCCAGCAGCACCGGACAGGGAGGGAATGAAAAACTGTTTTTT
CASSTGQGGNEKLFF
>.|TRBJ1-1|TRBV4-1|.
TGCGCCAGCAGCCCGACAGTCATGAACACTGAAGCTTTCTTT
CASSPTVMNTEAFF
>.|TRBJ2-6|TRBV11-2|.
TGTGCCAGCAGCTTAGGGGGACAGGCCAACGTCCTGACTTTC
CASSLGGQANVLTF
>.|TRBJ2-2|TRBV10-1|few
TGCGCCAGCAGTGATGGTCCCGCGAACACCGGGGAGCTGTTTTTT
CASSDGPANTGELFF
>.|TRBJ2-5|TRBV29-1|.
TGCAGCGGGTTCAGTCAAGAGACCCAGTACTTC
CSGFSQETQYF
>.|TRBJ1-5|TRBV7-8|few
TGTGCCAGCAGCCTAGAGGAGGGACAGCCCCAGCATTTT
CASSLEEGQPQHF
>TRBD1|TRBJ1-1|TRBV2|.
TGTGCCAGCAACCTACAGGGGATTGGGGAAGCTTTCTTT
CASNLQGIGEAFF
>TRBD1|TRBJ2-1|TRBV18|.
TGTGCCAGCTCATGGCAGGGGGCGGCCGGTGAGCAGTTCTTC
CASSWQGAAGEQFF
>.|TRBJ2-7|TRBV4-1|.
TGCGCCAGCAGCCAAGTTAGGACAGTCGGCTACGAGCAGTACTTC
CASSQVRTVGYEQYF
>.|TRBJ1-1|TRBV9|.
TGTGCCAGCAGCCCCCGGACAGATCGAACTGAAGCTTTCTTT
CASSPRTDRTEAFF
>TRBD1|TRBJ1-2|TRBV19|.
TGTGCCAGTAGTATCACAGGGGCTGGTGGCTACACCTTC
CASSITGAGGYTF
>.|TRBJ1-2|TRBV20-1|.
TGCAGTGCTAGAGCCAACTATGGCTACACCTTC
CSARANYGYTF